A selection of T cell receptor beta chains follows, all from one sample in a study of T-cell memory formation after mild COVID-19. From the 5' RACE reads, TCRdb called clonotypes with MiXCR, one entry per CDR3 protein. The repertoire holds fewer than 140,000 distinct CDR3 sequences, with over 10% as singletons. Source material: PBMCs or a T cell subset sorted from them (not recorded which). These receptors were collected from an adult woman who had mild COVID-19 (a few samples of this study predate the infection). Cell type and time point are not known. Both conserved end residues are part of each CDR3. The D gene is left open where the match is weak.

len	v_gene	j_gene	d_gene	CDR3aa
15	TRBV5-1	TRBJ1-3	TRBD1	CASSLIPGQDLWGNF
12	TRBV7-6	TRBJ2-7	.	CASSYREDEQYF
13	TRBV12-3/TRBV12-4	TRBJ1-5	TRBD1	CASSRGGNQPQHF
14	TRBV14	TRBJ2-1	.	CASSHIDVYNEQFF
14	TRBV9	TRBJ1-1	TRBD1	CASSVTGKSTEAFF
17	TRBV5-1	TRBJ1-2	.	CASSEERRTDRNYGYTF
17	TRBV27	TRBJ2-1	.	CASSMLPGQPSGDEQFF
18	TRBV12-3/TRBV12-4	TRBJ2-7	TRBD2	CASSSTTSGGWISYEQYF
13	TRBV5-1	TRBJ2-7	.	CARDRSGSYEQYF
17	TRBV5-5	TRBJ2-1	TRBD2	CASSSRLAGEGWGEQFF
14	TRBV28	TRBJ2-5	.	CASRVTSARETQYF
13	TRBV7-9	TRBJ1-6	.	CASRGGDGSPLHF
21	TRBV11-2	TRBJ2-3	TRBD2	CASSLDALAGAPDLSTDTQYF
20	TRBV27	TRBJ2-2	TRBD2	CASSLSGTSGRAPHTGELFF
17	TRBV7-9	TRBJ1-1	.	CASSLVGREAGDTEAFF
14	TRBV7-8	TRBJ1-1	.	CASSLGEANTEAFF
14	TRBV7-9	TRBJ2-7	.	CASSFAAPGDEQYF
18	TRBV20-1	TRBJ2-1	TRBD2	CSARESVRTSNFYNEQFF
14	TRBV4-1	TRBJ2-7	.	CASSLEGPFHEQYF
14	TRBV13	TRBJ1-1	TRBD1	CASRWPTRGPEAFF
18	TRBV7-8	TRBJ2-7	TRBD2	CASSLANPALTSYNEQYF
14	TRBV2	TRBJ2-7	.	CASSEASGPYEQYF
16	TRBV4-3	TRBJ2-7	.	CASSQEWGAFDYEQYF
17	TRBV20-1	TRBJ2-5	TRBD2	CSASQGLAGGPEETQYF
12	TRBV5-1	TRBJ2-7	.	CASSLVGIEQYF